The present entry profiles one TCR beta chain with its context. The authors' processing: Amplification of reference gene primers was used by the study to estimate nucleated cell counts. The method was immunoSEQ multiplex PCR; TCRdb's version includes in-frame clones alone and lacks a portion of them. Clone size and V and J calls were adopted from that table, with D and trimming inferred from the DNA. Among 150,000 to 200,000 clones, roughly 84% were seen once, and the ten largest hold roughly 5%. These data belong to a study of blood T cell repertoires in COVID-19. About the study: PBMCs, B-cell-depleted T cells, or T cells provided the cDNA or gDNA that made up the material.

The CDR3 runs to 17 residues. Between the trimmed V and J ends, which lost 3 bases and 0 bases, there was a span of 14 bases. The germline V gene encodes CDR1 LNHDA and CDR2 SQIVND (reference sequence). Participants were placed into cohorts based on the clinical history they reported. The chain uses TRBV19 and TRBJ1-4; D unresolved. The sample consisted of PBMCs or T cells enriched from blood (not recorded which). This clonotype was sampled from a man in his 70s who had been exposed to COVID-19. The CDR3 loop is CASSMRVPYATNEKLFF. The CDR3 nucleotides are TGTGCCAGTAGTATGAGGGTACCCTATGCAACTAATGAAAAACTGTTTTTT.